What follows are 9 T cell receptor beta chains derived from one specimen sequenced in a study of monozygotic twins with inflammatory bowel disease. TCRdb reprocessed the 5' RACE reads, with one entry per CDR3 protein and no DNA. The sample table includes around 100,000 distinct CDR3 sequences. Sample: blood. Receptor source: a human donor with ulcerative colitis or Crohn's disease, or a healthy co-twin of an affected twin (not recorded which).

The rearrangement joins TRBV6-1 to TRBJ2-5; the TRBD1 assignment by TCRdb is unverifiable without DNA. Germline V gene data show CDR1 as MNHNS and CDR2 as SASEGT. The CDR3 sequence is 14 residues long. CDR3: CASSPGLGGETQYF.

V gene TRBV5-1 combines with J gene TRBJ2-1; TCRdb names TRBD2, which stays unverified in the absence of DNA. The CDR3 contains 12 residues. Germline loops: CDR1 SGHRS, CDR2 YFSETQ. The CDR3 loop reads CASSLLRDTLFF. Looking up the rest from reference TRBV5-1 and TRBJ2-1 gives the full variable domain: KAGVTQTPRYLIKTRGQQVTLSCSPISGHRSVSWYQQTPGQGLQFLFEYFSETQRNKGNFPGRFSGRQFSNSRSEMNVSTLELGDSALYLCASSLLRDTLFFGPGTRLTVL.

The genes are TRBV29-1 and TRBJ2-1. Germline V lookup: CDR1 SQVTM, CDR2 ANQGSEA. The CDR3 extends over 13 amino acids. The CDR3 sequence is CSVEDPLYNEQFF.

V gene TRBV12-3 or TRBV12-4 combines with J gene TRBJ1-6. The CDR3 consists of 15 residues. The CDR3 sequence: CASRPRLAGPAVSHF.

The rearrangement uses TRBV24-1 and TRBJ2-5; without DNA, the TCRdb call of TRBD2 cannot be checked. The CDR3 extends over 11 amino acids. Looked up from germline, CDR1 is KGHDR and CDR2 is SFDVKD. The CDR3 reads CATTREETQYF.

The V call is TRBV5-4, the J call TRBJ2-7; with no DNA, the TCRdb D assignment of TRBD2 cannot be verified. Germline V gives CDR1 SGHNT, CDR2 YYREEE (reference sequence). The CDR3 is made up of 15 amino acids. CDR3 sequence reads: CASSLGQGHSYEQYF.

The chain has TRBV7-2 and TRBJ2-5; TCRdb lists TRBD2, though no DNA is available to test this call. CDR1 is SGHTA and CDR2 is FQGNSA in the germline V gene. The CDR3 totals 16 residues. This CDR3 reads CASSLLGGISQETQYF.

The CDR3 loop reads CSAPSGTVSTASRGTDTQYF. The chain joins TRBV20-1 to TRBJ2-3; with no DNA, the TCRdb D assignment of TRBD1 cannot be verified. Germline assignment: CDR1 DFQATT and CDR2 SNEGSKA (reference sequence). The CDR3 covers 20 residues.

The gene calls are TRBV29-1 and TRBJ2-2; absent DNA, TCRdb's TRBD1 call cannot be checked. The CDR3 is 14 amino acids. In germline, CDR1 is SQVTM, CDR2 ANQGSEA. The CDR3 region is CSVLGTGITGELFF.